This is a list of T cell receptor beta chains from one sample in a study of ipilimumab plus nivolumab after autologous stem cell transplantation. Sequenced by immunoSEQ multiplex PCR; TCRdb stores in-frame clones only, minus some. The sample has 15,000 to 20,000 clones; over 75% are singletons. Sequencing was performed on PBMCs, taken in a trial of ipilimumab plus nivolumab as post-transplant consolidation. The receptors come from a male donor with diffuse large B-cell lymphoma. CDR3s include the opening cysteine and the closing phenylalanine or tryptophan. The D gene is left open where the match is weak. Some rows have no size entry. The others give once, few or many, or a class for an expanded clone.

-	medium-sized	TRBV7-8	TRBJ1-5	TGTGCCAGCAGCTTGGGGGAGGGGGTGTCTCAGCCCCAGCATTTT	CASSLGEGVSQPQHF
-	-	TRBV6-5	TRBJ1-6	TGTGCCACTAAAGTCAGGGGCGGTAATTCACCCCTCCACTTT	CATKVRGGNSPLHF
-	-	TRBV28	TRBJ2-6	TGTGCCAGCAGTTTTGGGGCCAACGTCCTGACTTTC	CASSFGANVLTF
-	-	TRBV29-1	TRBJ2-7	TGCAGCGTTGAATTACGGGGGCCCTCCTACGAGCAGTACTTC	CSVELRGPSYEQYF
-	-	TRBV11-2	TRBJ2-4	TGTGCCAGCAGCTACACAGGGGGGGACATTCAGTACTTC	CASSYTGGDIQYF
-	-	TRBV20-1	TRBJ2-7	TGCAGTGCTAGTACTTTCGACGAGCAGTACTTC	CSASTFDEQYF
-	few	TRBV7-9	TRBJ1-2	TGTGCCAGCAGCTCCGATTTTAACTATGGCTACACCTTC	CASSSDFNYGYTF
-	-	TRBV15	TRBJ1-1	TGTGCCACCAGTGATCCCGGCACTGAAGCTTTCTTT	CATSDPGTEAFF
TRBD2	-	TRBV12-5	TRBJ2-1	TGTGCTAGTGGTCTAGGACTAGCGTTCGATGAGCAGTTCTTC	CASGLGLAFDEQFF
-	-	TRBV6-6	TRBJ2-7	TGTGCCAGCCAGTCAGGAGGGGGCGCCTACGAGCAGTACTTC	CASQSGGGAYEQYF
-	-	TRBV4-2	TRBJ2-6	TGTGCCAGCAGCCGATCTGGGGCCAACGTCCTGACTTTC	CASSRSGANVLTF
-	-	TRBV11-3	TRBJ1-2	TGTGCCAGCAGCTTAACTAGGGGCAATACCCCCGCTAACTATGGCTACACCTTC	CASSLTRGNTPANYGYTF
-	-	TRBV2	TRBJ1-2	TGTGCCAGCAGTGTTGGAGGGAACTATGGCTACACCTTC	CASSVGGNYGYTF
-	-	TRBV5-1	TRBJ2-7	TGCGCCAGCAGCTTGCCACCTACCTACGAGCAGTACTTC	CASSLPPTYEQYF
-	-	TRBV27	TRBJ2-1	TGTGCCAGCAGTTCGGAGTATAATGAGCAGTTCTTC	CASSSEYNEQFF
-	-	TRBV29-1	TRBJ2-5	TGCAGCGTAGGCCGGGACATCCAAGAGACCCAGTACTTC	CSVGRDIQETQYF
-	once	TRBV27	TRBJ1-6	TGTGCCAGCAAAAGGGGGACACAAGGTCGGGGTAATTCACCCCTCCACTTT	CASKRGTQGRGNSPLHF
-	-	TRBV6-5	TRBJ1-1	TGTGCCAGCACCCGACAGGCGAACACTGAAGCTTTCTTT	CASTRQANTEAFF